The present T cell receptor beta chain was sequenced within a study of blood T cell repertoires in COVID-19 (dated by TCRdb to between 2020 and 2021). Study-level background: The collaborator samples originated in the United States, Italy and Spain and spanned the acute and convalescent phases of COVID-19. The prospective study material was composed of cDNA or gDNA derived from T cells, B-cell-depleted T cells, or PBMCs. The dataset comprised deeply sampled blood TCRbeta repertoires from subjects exposed to, actively infected with, or recovered from COVID-19. A freely available public database, intended as a resource for researchers studying the immune response to SARS-CoV-2, is where the repertoires were released. Samples came from the ongoing ImmuneRACE study (first 160 participants) plus 1,254 subjects from 6 global collaborators. A de-identified subject ID, COVID-19 status, age in years and sex were almost always included in the sample metadata. Where available, HLA class I and class II types were taken from metadata supplied by the sample provider and were not determined by assay-based typing. Points the paper makes about the study in general: How much clinical and demographic metadata was included differed by source and by participant, and the metadata was provided uncurated.

A remark on this clone: No cognate antigen has been identified for it. The sample holds no much larger clone one base away, and base qualities are not on file.

Whole blood was collected in K2EDTA tubes by collaborating institutions according to the institutions' own protocols. Collaborator samples were shipped for TCRbeta analysis as frozen whole blood, isolated PBMCs, or DNA extracted from either sample type. TCRbeta CDR3 regions were amplified from genomic DNA by means of the immunoSEQ Assay, a bias-controlled multiplex PCR. In the authors' own workflow: The number of nucleated cells in each sample was estimated from the amplification of reference gene primers within the assay. To quantify the absolute abundance of each unique TCRbeta CDR3 rearrangement, sequence reads were collapsed and filtered. For each sample, productive Simpson clonality was calculated by taking the square root of Simpson's diversity index across productive rearrangements. TCRdb stores this immuneACCESS table with in-frame sequences only. Part of the clones is absent; in the studies checked, under half of the shortfall reflects unresolved V genes, and no reason is known for the rest. V and J calls and clone size are copied from that table; D and trimming were computed from the DNA. This sample holds nearly 25,000 clones; 65% to 90% were observed only once. The top ten clonotypes cover approximately 6.1% of the sample.

From the germline V gene, CDR1 is SGHVS and CDR2 is FQNEAQ. CDR3 length: 14 amino acids, cysteine to phenylalanine. Only CDR3 DNA is held: 42 bases, read in frame from base 1. The germline V and J ends show losses of 6 bases and 6 bases respectively, and no gene match explains 4 bases of the junction. The receptor chain draws on TRBV7-8 and TRBJ1-4; TRBD1 aligns with 10 central bases. The sample consisted of peripheral blood. This receptor was obtained from a man aged 65-85 years with acute or convalescent COVID-19. The DNA reads TGTGCCAGCAGGACCGGGACAGGGGATGAAAAACTGTTTTTT. This translates into CASRTGTGDEKLFF. Supplemented by the reference TRBV7-8 and TRBJ1-4 proteins around the CDR3, the complete variable domain is GAGVSQSPRYKVAKRGQDVALRCDPISGHVSLFWYQQALGQGPEFLTYFQNEAQLDKSGLPSDRFFAERPEGSVSTLKIQRTQQEDSAVYLCASRTGTGDEKLFFGSGTQLSVL.